The sequence of this T cell receptor (beta chain) was determined in a study of PD-1 blockade in classical Hodgkin lymphoma (TCRdb year 2020). Describing the broader study: Nivolumab dosing was 3 mg/kg intravenously every 2 weeks, continuing until either disease progression or unacceptable toxicity. A peripheral blood immune signature of response to PD-1 blockade in classical Hodgkin lymphoma was defined using TCR beta sequencing and CyTOF. Results the study describes overall, beyond this receptor: Baseline diversity similar to that of newly diagnosed patients was observed in trial patients achieving complete response, whereas significantly lower diversity was observed in partial responders and progressors. The study was limited to a single clinical trial cohort, and causes of repertoire differences, possibly disease activity or prior therapy, remained undefined. Lower diversity was observed in patients in whom nivolumab was started less than 1 year after ASCT, and these patients were excluded from later analyses so that confounding by immune reconstitution would be avoided. A significant rise by C4D1 was seen in CD4+ but not CD8+ TCR diversity (p=0.0027 vs p=0.16), with the rise being most apparent in complete responders (p=0.02). Baseline TCR diversity was reported to be lower in newly diagnosed patients than in healthy donors, and even lower in relapsed/refractory patients.

V was cut back by 6 bases and J by 7 bases, leaving a gap of 15 bases between them. From the germline V gene, CDR1 is SNHLY and CDR2 is FYNNEI. Including cysteine and phenylalanine, the CDR3 has 14 amino acids. Solely the CDR3 DNA is kept, with 42 bases framed from the first base. The time point label of this sample denotes: cycle 1 day 1 (C1D1), immediately before nivolumab initiation. Every trial patient had relapsed after autologous stem cell transplantation, and cohorts A, B and C differed in prior brentuximab vedotin exposure. Magnetic negative selection with a Miltenyi CD4+ T cell isolation kit was used to purify CD4+ T cells from thawed PBMCs. The trial cohort included roughly 60 patients with relapsed/refractory classical Hodgkin lymphoma, and each patient had a best overall response of complete response, partial response or progressive disease. Trial patients were treated with single-agent nivolumab in the multi-cohort phase II CheckMate 205 trial. An independent review committee assessed best overall response using the 2007 International Working Group response criteria. PBMCs from the trial were collected at three points: immediately before nivolumab initiation (C1D1), and during therapy at cycle 2 day 1 and cycle 4 day 1. Peripheral blood was collected in 8 mL Vacutainer Cell Preparation Tubes, from which PBMCs were isolated by centrifugation and then cryopreserved. Purified CD4+ and CD8+ fractions were prepared only for cases in which an additional PBMC sample was available. Magnetically labelled cells were removed on LS columns in a quadroMACS separator, and the flow-through was retained as the purified fraction.

To note about this clone: This receptor's antigen is unknown. The sample holds no much larger clone one base away, and base qualities are not on file.

Genomic DNA was extracted with the Qiagen DNeasy kit from unsorted PBMCs and from negatively selected CD4+ and CD8+ fractions. TCR beta CDR3 regions were amplified by immunoSEQ multiplex PCR using primers annealing to V and J segments. A synthetic immune receptor repertoire was used to minimize amplification bias, and remaining bias was computationally removed after sequencing. In the original analysis: Repertoire diversity was quantified as the Shannon entropy index using custom Python scripts. Unsorted, CD4+ and CD8+ repertoires were analyzed separately, except for combined analyses in which CD4+ and CD8+ sequences were merged in silico. Clonal expansion was defined as at least a 2-fold frequency increase after treatment relative to C1D1, with a pseudocount of 0.5 for undetected baseline clones. Clones with 0 or 1 copy at C1D1 were classified as singleton clones, and clones with 2 or more copies were classified as non-singleton clones. Clones expanded in unsorted samples were labelled as CD4+, CD8+ or unknown by matching protein sequences in sorted samples from the same patient. Diversity changes from C1D1 to C4D1 were tested in paired samples using Wilcoxon tests. TCRdb limited this immuneACCESS table to in-frame rearrangements with V and J called. A share of clones is missing; checked studies link under half to unresolved V genes, and the rest is unexplained. D and trimming come from the DNA, and the V and J calls and clone size come from that table. The table for this sample lists 26,000 or so clones; over 60% of them were counted only once. The ten top clones hold around 2.4% of the sample.

Recombination joined TRBV2 with TRBJ1-4, with TRBD1 tentatively as D gene (6 bases match). This receptor was identified in a human donor with classical Hodgkin lymphoma. The specimen was CD4+ T cells from blood, collected at baseline. CDR3 reads: CASRHRDLGEKLFF. The DNA is as follows: TGTGCCAGCAGGCACAGGGATCTAGGTGAAAAACTGTTTTTT.